This section outlines one T cell receptor (beta chain) sequence together with its context. Sample-barcoded 5' priming and a J-beta primer mix drove a second PCR of roughly 6 to 12 cycles. TCRdb called the 5' RACE reads again in MiXCR, with one record for every CDR3 protein. The sample contains roughly 800,000 distinct CDR3 sequences, 20% to 30% of which appear only once. The record originates from a study of blood T cells in healthy people across ages. The CDR3 has 13 residues. The germline V gene has CDR1 MNHNS and CDR2 SASEGT. These sequences were also reported in another study, on T cells of mothers and their children. That work contributes: No clones detected were persistent microchimeric T cell clones.

Sequenced sample: blood. The chain has TRBV6-1 and TRBJ2-5; 9 bases line up with TRBD2. The assigned J gene may be wrong: the sequence end matches TRBJ2-7 better. The source of this sequence is a boy aged 5-17 years in good health. DNA for the CDR3: TGTGCCAGCACACTAGCGGGTTCCTACGAGCAGTACTTC. Translated, it gives CASTLAGSYEQYF.